Shown below are 28 T cell receptor beta chains from a single sample sequenced in a study of blood T cell repertoires in COVID-19. The assay was immunoSEQ multiplex PCR, and TCRdb's table has in-frame clones only and misses some. The table shows approximately 180,000 clones, with approximately 83% occurring only once. The sequencing input was peripheral blood. The receptors derive from a human donor with active or convalescent COVID-19. The donor label of this sample is uncertain.

The chain recombines TRBV7-9 with TRBJ2-7, with 8 bases identical to TRBD2. CDR3 length equals 14 residues. CDR1 and CDR2 from the germline V gene are SEHNR and FQNEAQ (reference sequence). V lost 5 bases and J lost 2; bases outside the gene matches: 5. The CDR3 loop is CASSPRGGTYEQYF. The CDR3 DNA reads as TGTGCCAGCAGCCCCCGGGGGGGAACCTACGAGCAGTACTTC.

V is TRBV29-1 and J is TRBJ2-3; 7 bases are a match to TRBD2. In germline, CDR1 is SQVTM, CDR2 ANQGSEA. Trimming removed 6 bases from V and 4 bases from J; junction bases left unmatched: 7. CDR3 length equals 13 residues. The CDR3 loop is CSVSGEGADTQYF. CDR3 DNA sequence: TGCAGCGTGAGCGGGGAGGGCGCAGATACGCAGTATTTT.

The V call is TRBV19, the J call TRBJ1-1; 7 bases are a match to TRBD1. Germline V CDR1 and CDR2: LNHDA, SQIVND (reference sequence). The ends lost 7 bases at V and 4 bases at J; junction bases unmatched: 15. CDR3 length: 16 residues. For the CDR3, the DNA is TGTGCCAGTACTCCAGCCGGTCAATCAGGGGGCACTGAAGCTTTCTTT. Amino acids: CASTPAGQSGGTEAFF.

The gene calls are TRBV30 and TRBJ1-2; 9 bases map to TRBD1. The CDR3 is made up of 11 amino acids. Germline V gene lookup returns CDR1 GTSNPN and CDR2 SVGIG (reference sequence). With 8 bases clipped from V and 6 bases from J, the junction kept 4 bases outside the gene matches. Here the CDR3 reads CAVDRGNGYTF. CDR3 DNA: TGTGCCGTCGACAGGGGGAATGGCTACACCTTC.

This clone was seen just once. The V call is TRBV4-2, the J call TRBJ2-7; TRBD1 agrees at 8 bases. CDR1 and CDR2 (germline): LGHNA, YNFKEQ. The CDR3 has 14 residues. V trimming: 0 bases; J trimming: 4 bases; junction bases outside the gene matches: 2. CDR3: CASSQDDRGYEQYF. The CDR3 coding sequence is TGTGCCAGCAGCCAAGATGACAGGGGTTACGAGCAGTACTTC.

The chain is built from TRBV6-5 and TRBJ2-2, with TRBD2 identical over 8 bases. The germline CDR1 and CDR2 sequences are MNHEY and SVGAGI. This CDR3 comprises 15 residues. The junction had 3 bases not matched to a gene; V was cut back by 6 bases and J by 0 bases. In nucleotides, the CDR3 is TGTGCCAGCAGGACGGGAGGGGCGAACACCGGGGAGCTGTTTTTT. This sequence encodes CASRTGGANTGELFF.

Only a few counts were recorded for this clone. The CDR3 DNA sequence: TGTGCCAGCAGTTACAGGACCTACGAGCAGTACTTC. Protein sequence: CASSYRTYEQYF. This chain joins TRBV28 and TRBJ2-7; D may be TRBD1 (5 bases). In germline, CDR1 is MDHEN, CDR2 SYDVKM. Deletions cut 4 bases from V and 2 bases from J, with 6 bases between. The CDR3 consists of 12 residues. Supplemented by reference TRBV28 and TRBJ2-7, the full variable domain reads DVKVTQSSRYLVKRTGEKVFLECVQDMDHENMFWYRQDPGLGLRLIYFSYDVKMKEKGDIPEGYSVSREKKERFSLILESASTNQTSMYLCASSYRTYEQYFGPGTRLTVT.

This clone was seen only a few times. The CDR3 sequence: CASSLQGAPEQFF. For the CDR3, the DNA is TGTGCCAGCAGCCTACAGGGGGCCCCTGAGCAGTTCTTC. The V and J genes are TRBV6-6 and TRBJ2-1; 9 bases are a match to TRBD1. CDR1 MNHNY and CDR2 SVGAGI come from the germline V gene (reference sequence). J gave up 9 bases and V 6 bases, and 6 bases lay outside the gene matches. The CDR3 is 13 amino acids.

The chain carries TRBV30 and TRBJ2-7; D might be TRBD2 (5 bases). Germline CDR1 GTSNPN, CDR2 SVGIG (reference sequence). The CDR3 runs 13 residues. Trimming pared 3 bases from V and 0 bases from J, leaving 9 bases between. The CDR3, as DNA: TGTGCCTGGAGCCGGGGAAGCTCCTACGAGCAGTACTTC. Translating it yields CAWSRGSSYEQYF.

As DNA, the CDR3 is TGTGCCAGTAGAAACAGACTAGCGGGGTTCTACAATGAGCAGTTCTTC. Translated: CASRNRLAGFYNEQFF. The rearrangement links TRBV19 to TRBJ2-1; TRBD2 matches 11 bases. Unmatched junction bases numbered 7, after V lost 6 bases and J lost 3 bases. CDR3 length: 16 amino acids. Germline loops: CDR1 LNHDA, CDR2 SQIVND (reference sequence).

The rearrangement links TRBV6-5 to TRBJ2-1, with TRBD2 identical over 10 bases. J lost 13 bases, V lost 10 bases, and 7 bases had no gene match. Germline CDR1 and CDR2: MNHEY and SVGAGI. This CDR3 has 11 amino acids. The CDR3 DNA follows: TGTGCCACCATAGCGGGAGGTCGCCAGTTCTTC. Translated: CATIAGGRQFF.

CDR3 DNA: TGCGCCAGCAGCCAAGATCTACAGTCAAAAGAGACCCAGTACTTC. The encoded protein is CASSQDLQSKETQYF. The V and J genes are TRBV4-3 and TRBJ2-5; D remains ambiguous. Germline CDR1 and CDR2: LGHNA and YSLEER. The CDR3 is made up of 15 amino acids. Trimming stripped 0 bases from V and 3 bases from J, with 11 bases between.

The J gene is TRBJ2-4, the V gene TRBV5-4; the match to TRBD2 covers 7 bases. Germline lookup yields CDR1 SGHNT and CDR2 YYREEE (reference sequence). V lost 0 bases to trimming and J lost 4 bases; unmatched junction nucleotides: 4. CDR3 size: 15 residues. The CDR3 protein is CASSLGGGGKNIQYF. Here the CDR3 DNA reads TGTGCCAGCAGCTTGGGGGGCGGGGGAAAAAACATTCAGTACTTC.

The rearrangement links TRBV29-1 to TRBJ1-2; D gene unclear. The CDR3 runs 12 residues. The V and J ends lost 4 bases and 8 bases respectively, with 14 bases between them. CDR1 SQVTM and CDR2 ANQGSEA come from the germline V gene. The CDR3 protein is CSVVSTAWGYTF. The CDR3 DNA reads TGCAGCGTTGTATCGACTGCCTGGGGCTACACCTTC. Variable domain in full (rest from reference TRBV29-1 and TRBJ1-2): SAVISQKPSRDICQRGTSLTIQCQVDSQVTMMFWYRQQPGQSLTLIATANQGSEATYESGFVIDKFPISRPNLTFSTLTVSNMSPEDSSIYLCSVVSTAWGYTFGSGTRLTVV.

This clone was seen only a few times. The chain carries TRBV6-6 and TRBJ1-1, with D perhaps matching TRBD1 (5 bases). Germline values: CDR1 MNHNY, CDR2 SVGAGI (reference sequence). V shed 2 bases and J shed 2 bases, with 6 bases lying between them. The CDR3 is 13 amino acids. DNA of the CDR3: TGTGCCAGCAGTTACGGACAAAACACTGAAGCTTTCTTT. Translated: CASSYGQNTEAFF.

The chain employs TRBV6-2 or TRBV6-3 and TRBJ2-3; the match to TRBD2 covers 8 bases. Germline CDR1 is MNHEY and CDR2 is SVGEGT. The CDR3 runs 15 residues. V trimming: 5 bases; J trimming: 2 bases; junction bases outside the gene matches: 6. In DNA, the CDR3 is TGTGCCAGCAGTGCCGGACTAGCACTCACAGATACGCAGTATTTT. It translates to CASSAGLALTDTQYF.

The CDR3 bases are TGCGCCAGCAGCTTGGGAGGACAGTCCCAAGAGACCCAGTACTTC. Translated: CASSLGGQSQETQYF. The chain joins TRBV5-1 to TRBJ2-5, with D possibly matching TRBD1 (6 bases). With 0 bases removed from V and 1 base from J, the gap between germline ends came to 10 bases. Germline values: CDR1 SGHRS, CDR2 YFSETQ. The CDR3 runs 15 residues.

The rearrangement links TRBV5-8 to TRBJ2-2, with 11 nucleotides matching TRBD2. This CDR3 is built from 16 residues. The germline CDR1 and CDR2 sequences are SGHTS and YDEGEE. V trimming: 2 bases; J trimming: 5 bases; junction bases outside the gene matches: 5. CDR3 sequence: CASSLPGLAATGELFF. The CDR3 bases are TGTGCCAGCAGCTTACCGGGACTAGCGGCAACCGGGGAGCTGTTTTTT. The whole variable domain, filled in from reference TRBV5-8 and TRBJ2-2, reads EAGVTQSPTHLIKTRGQQATLRCSPISGHTSVYWYQQALGLGLQFLLWYDEGEERNRGNFPPRFSGRQFPNYSSELNVNALELEDSALYLCASSLPGLAATGELFFGEGSRLTVL.

The J gene is TRBJ2-3, the V gene TRBV24-1, with a tentative D call TRBD2 (5 bases). Germline CDR1 KGHDR, CDR2 SFDVKD. The CDR3 is made up of 16 amino acids. The ends were cut back, 4 bases at V and 1 base at J, with 14 bases in the middle. CDR3 nucleotide sequence: TGTGCCACCAGTGACGCAACTAGGTTGGGCACAGATACGCAGTATTTT. Its translation is CATSDATRLGTDTQYF.

The chain is built from TRBV6-4 and TRBJ2-1, with D possibly being TRBD2 (6 bases). V dropped 4 bases and J dropped 1 base, with 11 bases sitting between them. The CDR3 contains 15 residues. Germline V gene data show CDR1 as MRHNA and CDR2 as SNTAGT. Here the CDR3 reads CASSVGAGSYNEQFF. CDR3 in DNA: TGTGCCAGCAGTGTGGGAGCGGGTTCCTACAATGAGCAGTTCTTC.

V is TRBV7-3 and J is TRBJ2-3, with 7 bases lining up with TRBD1. Looked up from germline, CDR1 is SGHTA and CDR2 is FQGTGA. V gave up 2 bases and J gave up 4 bases; unmatched junction bases: 3. The CDR3 contains 14 residues. Here the CDR3 reads CASSLDRASDTQYF. CDR3 bases: TGTGCCAGCAGCTTAGACAGGGCCTCAGATACGCAGTATTTT.

In its sample, this clone was seen a few times. This chain uses TRBV5-1 with TRBJ2-4, with TRBD2 as a possible D gene (5 bases). Germline V CDR1 and CDR2: SGHRS, YFSETQ. Trimming cost V 2 bases and J 11 bases, with 17 bases left between them. This CDR3 region has 14 residues. DNA of the CDR3: TGCGCCAGCAGCTTATGGGAGCCACCCCTTCTTCAGTACTTC. This encodes CASSLWEPPLLQYF.

The V and J genes are TRBV4-2 and TRBJ2-2; 14 bases are shared with TRBD2. The V gene end was trimmed by 2 bases and the J gene end by 6 bases; junction bases not matched to a gene: 5. The germline V gene has CDR1 LGHNA and CDR2 YNFKEQ. The CDR3 sequence is 17 residues long. The CDR3 DNA follows: TGTGCCAGCAGCCAAAGTCCGGGACTAGCGGGAGCCGGGGAGCTGTTTTTT. Its protein product is CASSQSPGLAGAGELFF.

This rearrangement joins TRBV5-1 to TRBJ2-4; TRBD1 matches 8 bases. The V gene's germline CDR1 is SGHRS and CDR2 YFSETQ. Germline trimming cut 4 bases from V and 9 bases from J; bases unmatched to any gene: 9. This CDR3 spans 14 amino acids. CDR3 in DNA: TGCGCCAGCAGCACGACAGGGGAATGGGTCATTCAGTACTTC. Residues: CASSTTGEWVIQYF.

This rearrangement joins TRBV7-9 to TRBJ2-4; possibly TRBD2 for D (5 bases). CDR1 and CDR2 from the germline V gene are SEHNR and FQNEAQ (reference sequence). The V gene lost 2 bases and the J gene lost 7 bases, with 15 bases spanning the gap. CDR3 size: 15 residues. The CDR3 region is CASSLTSRPGNIQYF. The CDR3 DNA sequence: TGTGCCAGCAGCTTAACCAGCAGACCGGGGAACATTCAGTACTTC.

The chain combines TRBV2 with TRBJ2-1; perhaps TRBD1 as D (6 bases). The CDR3 has 14 residues. Trimming took off 7 bases at V and 7 bases at J, with 17 bases between the two ends. Per the germline V gene, CDR1 is SNHLY and CDR2 is FYNNEI. CDR3 nucleotides: TGTGCCAGCACCCAAGAAAGGGGGTCGAATGAGCAGTTCTTC. Its translation is CASTQERGSNEQFF. The full variable domain, rest sourced from reference TRBV2 and TRBJ2-1, is EPEVTQTPSHQVTQMGQEVILRCVPISNHLYFYWYRQILGQKVEFLVSFYNNEISEKSEIFDDQFSVERPDGSNFTLKIRSTKLEDSAMYFCASTQERGSNEQFFGPGTRLTVL.

The rearrangement uses TRBV7-3 and TRBJ2-2; D might be TRBD1 (7 bases). Germline assignment: CDR1 SGHTA and CDR2 FQGTGA. V was trimmed by 4 bases and J by 4 bases, leaving 13 bases between them. CDR3 size: 15 residues. The CDR3 loop is CASSWRQGGTGELFF. The CDR3 DNA reads as TGTGCCAGCAGCTGGCGACAGGGAGGCACCGGGGAGCTGTTTTTT.

The J gene is TRBJ2-1, the V gene TRBV5-4; 7 nucleotides align to TRBD2. This CDR3 has 16 amino acids. Germline values: CDR1 SGHNT, CDR2 YYREEE (reference sequence). J gave up 8 bases and V 4 bases, and 15 bases lay outside the gene matches. The CDR3 DNA sequence: TGTGCCAGCAGCCCCGATTCTCCGGGGGAGGGCGATGAGCAGTTCTTC. It is translated as CASSPDSPGEGDEQFF.